This T cell receptor (beta chain) emerged from a study of somatic mutations in cytotoxic T cells in rheumatoid arthritis. Study overall: Blood (just under 31 ml EDTA) from each patient was taken right after diagnosis, before any treatment.

Separation of CD4+ and CD8+ cells was performed by positive magnetic bead selection, and purity was verified by flow cytometry. Findings and limits, study-wide: There were about an eighth of the roughly 60 patients in whom the largest CD8+ clone exceeded 20% of CD8+ cells.

Per the original methods: After comparison against published virus-specific TCRB sequences, only a few of the patient CD8+ clones larger than 1% turned out to match them. The assay was immunoSEQ multiplex PCR, and TCRdb's table has in-frame clones only and misses some. That table gives V, J and clone size, and the DNA gave D and trimming. This table has roughly 15,000 clones, 78% appearing once. Trimming took off 5 bases at V and 3 bases at J, with 13 bases between the two ends. In germline, CDR1 is SGHAT, CDR2 FQNNGV. CDR3 length equals 14 residues. Concerning this clone itself: Its matching antigen is unknown.

The clonotype comes from an adult with rheumatoid arthritis. This chain uses TRBV11-2 with TRBJ1-1; the D is unclear. Sequencing was performed on CD8+ T cells sorted from blood. The CDR3: CASSAGRGDTEAFF. CDR3 coding DNA: TGTGCCAGCAGCGCCGGGCGTGGGGACACTGAAGCTTTCTTT.